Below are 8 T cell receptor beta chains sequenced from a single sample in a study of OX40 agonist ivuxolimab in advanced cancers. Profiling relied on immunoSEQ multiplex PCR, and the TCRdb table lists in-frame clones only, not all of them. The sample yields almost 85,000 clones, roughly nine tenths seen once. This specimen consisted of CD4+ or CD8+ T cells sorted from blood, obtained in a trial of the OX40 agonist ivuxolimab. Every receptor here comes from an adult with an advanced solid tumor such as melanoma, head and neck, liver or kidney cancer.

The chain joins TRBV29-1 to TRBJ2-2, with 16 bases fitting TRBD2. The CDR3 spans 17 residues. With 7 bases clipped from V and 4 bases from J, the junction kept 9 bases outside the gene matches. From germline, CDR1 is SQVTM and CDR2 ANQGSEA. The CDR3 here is CSAGGLAGGPGTGELFF. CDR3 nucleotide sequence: TGCAGCGCAGGGGGACTAGCGGGAGGGCCCGGCACCGGGGAGCTGTTTTTT.

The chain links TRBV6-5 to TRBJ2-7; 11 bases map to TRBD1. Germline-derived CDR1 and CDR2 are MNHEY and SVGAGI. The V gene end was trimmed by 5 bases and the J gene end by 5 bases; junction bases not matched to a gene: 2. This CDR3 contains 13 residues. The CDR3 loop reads CASSRDRGNEQYV. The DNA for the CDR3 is TGTGCCAGCAGTCGGGACAGGGGGAACGAGCAGTACGTC.

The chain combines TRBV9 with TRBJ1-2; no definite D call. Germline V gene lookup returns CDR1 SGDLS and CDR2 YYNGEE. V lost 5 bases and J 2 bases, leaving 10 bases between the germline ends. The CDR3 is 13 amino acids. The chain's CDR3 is CASSTGSNYGYTF. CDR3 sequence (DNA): TGTGCCAGCAGTACGGGTTCCAACTATGGCTACACCTTC.

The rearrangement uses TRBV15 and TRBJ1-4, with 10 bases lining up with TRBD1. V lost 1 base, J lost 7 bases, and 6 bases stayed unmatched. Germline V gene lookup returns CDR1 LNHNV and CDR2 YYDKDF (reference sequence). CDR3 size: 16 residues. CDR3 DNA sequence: TGTGCCACCAGCAGAGGGACAGGGGGGTCGAGTGAAAAACTGTTTTTT. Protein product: CATSRGTGGSSEKLFF.

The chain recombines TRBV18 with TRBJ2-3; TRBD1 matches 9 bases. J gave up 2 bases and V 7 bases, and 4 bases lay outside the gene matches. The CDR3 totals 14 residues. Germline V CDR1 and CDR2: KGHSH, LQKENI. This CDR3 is CASFGQGSTDTQYF. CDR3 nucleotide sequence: TGTGCCAGCTTCGGACAGGGGTCCACAGATACGCAGTATTTT.

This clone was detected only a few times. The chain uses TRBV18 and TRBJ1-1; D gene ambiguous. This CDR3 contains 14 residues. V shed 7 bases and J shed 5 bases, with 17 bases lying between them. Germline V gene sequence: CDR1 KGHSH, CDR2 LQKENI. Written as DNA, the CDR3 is TGTGCCAGCTTCACAACTTTCGGGGATACTGAAGCTTTCTTT. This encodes CASFTTFGDTEAFF.

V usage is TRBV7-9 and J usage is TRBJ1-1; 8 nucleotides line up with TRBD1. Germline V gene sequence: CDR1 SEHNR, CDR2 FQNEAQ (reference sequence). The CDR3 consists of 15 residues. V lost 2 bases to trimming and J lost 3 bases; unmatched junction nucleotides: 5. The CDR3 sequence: CASSLQGAEDTEAFF. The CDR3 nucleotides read TGTGCCAGCAGCTTACAGGGGGCTGAGGACACTGAAGCTTTCTTT.

CDR3 sequence reads: CASSLERGPGSEQFF. In DNA form, the CDR3 reads TGTGCCAGCAGCTTGGAAAGGGGGCCGGGCAGTGAGCAGTTCTTC. The V and J genes are TRBV5-4 and TRBJ2-1; 7 bases agree with TRBD1. The CDR3 is made up of 15 amino acids. Germline V gene sequence: CDR1 SGHNT, CDR2 YYREEE (reference sequence). The ends lost 0 bases at V and 9 bases at J; junction bases unmatched: 9.